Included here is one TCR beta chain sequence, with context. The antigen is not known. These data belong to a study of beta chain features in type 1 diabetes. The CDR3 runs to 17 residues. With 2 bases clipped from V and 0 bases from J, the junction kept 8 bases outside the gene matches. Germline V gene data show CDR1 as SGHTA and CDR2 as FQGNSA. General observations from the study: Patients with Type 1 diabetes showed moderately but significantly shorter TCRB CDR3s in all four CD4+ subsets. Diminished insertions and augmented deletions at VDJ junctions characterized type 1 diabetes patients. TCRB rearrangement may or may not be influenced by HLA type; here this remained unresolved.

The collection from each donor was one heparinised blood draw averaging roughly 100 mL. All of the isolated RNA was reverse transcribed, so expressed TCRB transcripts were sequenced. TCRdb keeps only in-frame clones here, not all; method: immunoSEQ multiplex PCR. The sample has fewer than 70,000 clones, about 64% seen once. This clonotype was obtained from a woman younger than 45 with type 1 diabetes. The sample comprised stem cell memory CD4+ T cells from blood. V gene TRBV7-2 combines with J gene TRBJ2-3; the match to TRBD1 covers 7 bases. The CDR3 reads CASSLRRQGLSTDTQYF. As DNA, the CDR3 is TGTGCCAGCAGCTTACGGAGACAGGGTTTAAGCACAGATACGCAGTATTTT.